The 9 T cell receptor beta chains in this list originate from one sample, sequenced in a study of shared clonotypes between healthy human individuals. Assay used: immunoSEQ multiplex PCR; TCRdb lists only in-frame clones, some missing. Among around 500,000 clones listed, 79% were seen once. The sample comprised PBMCs. The receptor set was obtained from a middle-aged woman in good health. Some clones in this sample may be carry-over from other donors' samples.

J is TRBJ1-2 and V is TRBV13; D uncertain. Germline V gene sequence: CDR1 PRHDT, CDR2 FYEKMQ (reference sequence). The CDR3 has 14 amino acids. V dropped 0 bases and J dropped 3 bases, with 8 bases sitting between them. In DNA form, the CDR3 reads TGTGCCAGCAGCTTAGGCAGAATACACTATGGCTACACCTTC. Translating gives CASSLGRIHYGYTF.

The chain is built from TRBV7-7 and TRBJ1-3; D unclear. The germline V gene has CDR1 SSHAT and CDR2 FNYEAQ (reference sequence). Trimming took off 5 bases at V and 0 bases at J, with 17 bases between the two ends. The CDR3 spans 17 residues. CDR3 sequence: CASSRPPQISSGNTIYF. CDR3 nucleotides: TGTGCCAGCAGCCGTCCTCCCCAGATCAGCTCTGGAAACACCATATATTTT.

This chain links TRBV7-2 with TRBJ2-3; no clear D gene. The CDR3 runs to 13 residues. Trimming shortened V by 1 base and J by 4 bases, and 6 bases separated the two germline ends. Germline V gene sequence: CDR1 SGHTA, CDR2 FQGNSA. This CDR3 is CASSLGAADTQYF. The CDR3, as DNA: TGTGCCAGCAGCTTAGGGGCGGCAGATACGCAGTATTTT. Based on the CDR3 plus reference TRBV7-2 and TRBJ2-3, the full variable domain is GAGVSQSPSNKVTEKGKDVELRCDPISGHTALYWYRQSLGQGLEFLIYFQGNSAPDKSGLPSDRFSAERTGGSVSTLTIQRTQQEDSAVYLCASSLGAADTQYFGPGTRLTVL.

This sequence joins TRBV7-2 and TRBJ1-3; tentatively, D is TRBD1 (6 bases). V lost 7 bases and J lost 2, with 18 bases in between. The CDR3 is made up of 16 amino acids. Germline CDR1 reads SGHTA; CDR2 reads FQGNSA. This CDR3 reads CASTRLTGTTGNTIYF. The CDR3 DNA sequence: TGTGCCAGCACCCGTCTAACCGGGACAACTGGAAACACCATATATTTT.

The V call is TRBV2, the J call TRBJ2-5; D not resolved. The V gene lost 0 bases and the J gene lost 8 bases, with 7 bases spanning the gap. The CDR3 is 12 amino acids. Germline V gene data show CDR1 as SNHLY and CDR2 as FYNNEI. CDR3 sequence reads: CASSEAGKTQYF. DNA for the CDR3: TGTGCCAGCAGTGAAGCGGGAAAAACCCAGTACTTC.

This clone was counted only a few times. V gene TRBV5-6 combines with J gene TRBJ1-2; 9 bases line up with TRBD1. Germline CDR1 reads SGHDT; CDR2 reads YYEEEE. Unmatched junction bases numbered 11, after V lost 4 bases and J lost 7 bases. The CDR3 is 15 amino acids. The DNA for the CDR3 is TGTGCCAGCAGCCCGGGACAGGGAGTACGACGTGGCTACACCTTC. Its translation is CASSPGQGVRRGYTF.

V is TRBV18 and J is TRBJ2-3, with TRBD1 as a possible D gene (6 bases). CDR1 and CDR2 from the germline V gene are KGHSH and LQKENI. CDR3 length: 17 residues. Trimming cost V 1 base and J 0 bases, with 14 bases left between them. In DNA, the CDR3 is TGTGCCAGCTCACCACGGAACAGGGAGACTAGCACAGATACGCAGTATTTT. It specifies CASSPRNRETSTDTQYF.

This clone occurred once. CDR3 sequence (DNA): TGTGCCAGCTCACCGGACAGAAATTCACCCCTCCACTTT. Its translation is CASSPDRNSPLHF. The chain uses TRBV18 and TRBJ1-6, with D possibly being TRBD1 (6 bases). The CDR3 consists of 13 residues. Trimming took 3 bases from V and 7 from J, leaving 7 bases between them. Germline CDR1 KGHSH, CDR2 LQKENI.

V usage is TRBV6-5 and J usage is TRBJ1-5; D remains unclear. Germline V gene lookup returns CDR1 MNHEY and CDR2 SVGAGI. V was clipped by 7 bases and J by 1 base, with 11 bases between them. CDR3 length: 14 amino acids. DNA of the CDR3: TGTGCCAGCACCCCGCAATTAAGCAATCAGCCCCAGCATTTT. Translation: CASTPQLSNQPQHF.